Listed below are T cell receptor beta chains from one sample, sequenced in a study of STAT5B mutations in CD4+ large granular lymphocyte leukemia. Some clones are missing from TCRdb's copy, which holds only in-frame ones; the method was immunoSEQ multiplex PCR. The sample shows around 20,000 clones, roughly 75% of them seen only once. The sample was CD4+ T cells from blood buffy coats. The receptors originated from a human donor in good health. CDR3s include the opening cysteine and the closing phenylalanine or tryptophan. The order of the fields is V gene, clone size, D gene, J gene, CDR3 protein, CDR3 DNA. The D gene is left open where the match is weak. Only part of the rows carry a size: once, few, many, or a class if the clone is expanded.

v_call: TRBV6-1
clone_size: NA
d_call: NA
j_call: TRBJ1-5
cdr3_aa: CASSESRGKISNQPQHF
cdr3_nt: TGTGCCAGCAGTGAAAGTCGGGGAAAAATTAGCAATCAGCCCCAGCATTTT

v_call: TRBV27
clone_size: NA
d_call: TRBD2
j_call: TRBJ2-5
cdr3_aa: CASSLWREGQETQYF
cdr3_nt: TGTGCCAGCAGTTTGTGGCGGGAGGGCCAAGAGACCCAGTACTTC

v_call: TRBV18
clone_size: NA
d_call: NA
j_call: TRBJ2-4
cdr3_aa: CASSQSPMTGSRYIQYF
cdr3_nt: TGTGCCAGCTCACAGTCCCCCATGACAGGTTCTCGATACATTCAGTACTTC

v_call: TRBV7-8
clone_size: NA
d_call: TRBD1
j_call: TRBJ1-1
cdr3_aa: CASSLTGGTEAFF
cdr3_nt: TGTGCCAGCAGCCTAACAGGGGGCACTGAAGCTTTCTTT

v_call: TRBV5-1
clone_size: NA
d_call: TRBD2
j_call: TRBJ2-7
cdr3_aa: CASSLSLAGEGYEQYF
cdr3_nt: TGCGCCAGCAGCTTAAGTCTTGCGGGAGAGGGATACGAGCAGTACTTC

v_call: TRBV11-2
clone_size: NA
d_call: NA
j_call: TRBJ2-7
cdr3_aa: CASSLDITRVYEQYF
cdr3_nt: TGTGCCAGCAGCTTAGATATTACTAGGGTTTACGAGCAGTACTTC

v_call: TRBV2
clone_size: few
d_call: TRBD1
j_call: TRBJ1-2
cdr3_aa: CASRTGGYGYTF
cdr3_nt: TGTGCCAGCAGGACAGGGGGCTATGGCTACACCTTC

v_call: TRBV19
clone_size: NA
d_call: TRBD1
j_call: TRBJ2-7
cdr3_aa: CASSSRDRVGEQYF
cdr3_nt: TGTGCCAGTAGTTCCCGGGACAGGGTCGGCGAGCAGTACTTC

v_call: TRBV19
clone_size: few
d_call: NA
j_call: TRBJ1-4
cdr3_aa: CASGVLNGGKLFF
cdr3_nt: TGTGCCAGTGGGGTGCTCAACGGGGGAAAACTGTTTTTT

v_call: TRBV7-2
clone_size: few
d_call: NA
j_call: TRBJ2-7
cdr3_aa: CASSVNWNPTYEQYF
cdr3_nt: TGTGCCAGCAGCGTCAACTGGAACCCTACCTACGAGCAGTACTTC

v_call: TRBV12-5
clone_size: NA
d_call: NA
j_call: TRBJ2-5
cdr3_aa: CASGSGGTETQYF
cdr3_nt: TGTGCTAGTGGCTCGGGCGGGACGGAGACCCAGTACTTC

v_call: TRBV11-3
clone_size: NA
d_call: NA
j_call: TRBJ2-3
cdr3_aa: CASSLSYASTDTQYF
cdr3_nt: TGTGCCAGCAGCTTGTCCTATGCTAGCACAGATACGCAGTATTTT

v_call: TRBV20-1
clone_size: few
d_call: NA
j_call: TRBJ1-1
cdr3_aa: CSAGTTEAFF
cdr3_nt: TGCAGTGCTGGAACCACTGAAGCTTTCTTT

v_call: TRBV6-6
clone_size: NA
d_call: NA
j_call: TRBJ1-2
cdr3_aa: CASSQSGVGYTF
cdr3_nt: TGTGCCAGCAGTCAATCAGGGGTAGGCTACACCTTC

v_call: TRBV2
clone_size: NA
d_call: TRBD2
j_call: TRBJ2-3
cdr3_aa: CASRKSASGATDTQYF
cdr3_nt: TGTGCCAGCAGGAAGAGTGCCAGCGGGGCGACAGATACGCAGTATTTT

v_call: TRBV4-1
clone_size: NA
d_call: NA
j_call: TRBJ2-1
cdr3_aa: CASSQDTVSNEQFF
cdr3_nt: TGCGCCAGCAGCCAAGATACGGTTAGCAATGAGCAGTTCTTC

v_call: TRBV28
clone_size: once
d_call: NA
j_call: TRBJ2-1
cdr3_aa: CASTGPGGTYNEQFF
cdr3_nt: TGTGCCAGCACTGGCCCTGGCGGTACTTACAATGAGCAGTTCTTC

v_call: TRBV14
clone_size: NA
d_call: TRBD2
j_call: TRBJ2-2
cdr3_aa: CASSLSGTSARNTGELFF
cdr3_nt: TGTGCCAGCAGCCTGTCCGGGACTAGCGCAAGGAACACCGGGGAGCTGTTTTTT

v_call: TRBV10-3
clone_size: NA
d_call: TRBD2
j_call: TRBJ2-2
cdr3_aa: CAISESTLAANTGELFF
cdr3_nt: TGTGCCATCAGTGAGTCGACACTAGCGGCGAACACCGGGGAGCTGTTTTTT

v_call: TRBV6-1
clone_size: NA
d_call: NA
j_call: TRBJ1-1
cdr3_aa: CASTQEGAKTEAFF
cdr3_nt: TGTGCCAGCACCCAAGAAGGGGCGAAGACTGAAGCTTTCTTT

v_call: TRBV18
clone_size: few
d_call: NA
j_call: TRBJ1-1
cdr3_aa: CASSPLSRDTEAFF
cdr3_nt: TGTGCCAGCTCACCACTCTCCAGGGACACTGAAGCTTTCTTT

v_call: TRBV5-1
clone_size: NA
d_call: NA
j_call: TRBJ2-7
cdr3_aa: CASRGGAGTEQYF
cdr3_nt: TGCGCCTCCCGGGGAGGCGCGGGAACCGAGCAGTACTTC

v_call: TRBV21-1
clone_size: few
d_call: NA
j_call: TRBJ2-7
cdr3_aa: CASKTPGQGFIFVCEQYF
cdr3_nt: TGTGCCAGCAAAACTCCGGGACAGGGGTTTATTTTCGTATGCGAGCAGTACTTC

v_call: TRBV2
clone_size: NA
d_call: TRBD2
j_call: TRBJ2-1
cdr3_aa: CASLRGGLATATTGNEQFF
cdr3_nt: TGTGCCAGCCTTCGCGGGGGACTAGCGACCGCCACGACGGGGAATGAGCAGTTCTTC

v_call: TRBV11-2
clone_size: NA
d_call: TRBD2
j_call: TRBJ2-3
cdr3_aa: CASSLVAPGAGTDTQYF
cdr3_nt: TGTGCCAGCAGCTTAGTAGCACCCGGAGCGGGGACAGATACGCAGTATTTT

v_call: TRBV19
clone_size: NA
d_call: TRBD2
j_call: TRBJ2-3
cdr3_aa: CASATGTSGSASTDTQYF
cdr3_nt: TGTGCCAGTGCGACCGGGACTAGCGGGAGTGCTAGCACAGATACGCAGTATTTT

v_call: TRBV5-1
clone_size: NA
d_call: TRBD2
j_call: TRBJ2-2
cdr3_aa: CASSPGTSAAGELFF
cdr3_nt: TGCGCCAGCAGCCCTGGGACTAGCGCGGCCGGGGAGCTGTTTTTT

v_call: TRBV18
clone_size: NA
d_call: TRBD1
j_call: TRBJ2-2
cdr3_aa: CASSQRSGTGTGELFF
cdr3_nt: TGTGCCAGCTCACAAAGGAGCGGGACAGGGACCGGGGAGCTGTTTTTT

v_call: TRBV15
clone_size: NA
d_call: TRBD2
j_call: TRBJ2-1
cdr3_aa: CATSKGLAVYNEQFF
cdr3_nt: TGTGCCACCAGCAAGGGGCTAGCGGTATACAATGAGCAGTTCTTC

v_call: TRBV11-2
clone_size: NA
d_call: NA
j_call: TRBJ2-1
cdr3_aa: CASSPGPGLTNRNEQFF
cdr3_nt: TGTGCCAGCAGCCCGGGTCCAGGACTCACTAATCGCAATGAGCAGTTCTTC

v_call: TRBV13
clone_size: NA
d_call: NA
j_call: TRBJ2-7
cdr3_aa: CASSSTSDRDEQYF
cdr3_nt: TGTGCCAGCAGCTCAACGTCGGACCGGGATGAGCAGTACTTC

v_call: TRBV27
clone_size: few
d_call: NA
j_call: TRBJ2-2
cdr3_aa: CASSSRSFANTGELFF
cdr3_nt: TGTGCCAGCAGTTCCAGGTCGTTCGCGAACACCGGGGAGCTGTTTTTT

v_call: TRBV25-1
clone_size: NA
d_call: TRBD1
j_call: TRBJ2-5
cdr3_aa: CASSRQGTGQETQYF
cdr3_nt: TGTGCCAGCAGTCGACAAGGGACAGGGCAAGAGACCCAGTACTTC

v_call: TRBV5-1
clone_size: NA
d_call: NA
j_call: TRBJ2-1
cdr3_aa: CASSLSLGAGYEQFF
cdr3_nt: TGCGCCAGCAGCTTGTCTTTGGGCGCGGGATATGAGCAGTTCTTC

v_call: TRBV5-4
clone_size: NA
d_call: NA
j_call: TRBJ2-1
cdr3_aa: CASSLPGSYNEQFF
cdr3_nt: TGTGCCAGCAGCTTGCCCGGGAGCTACAATGAGCAGTTCTTC

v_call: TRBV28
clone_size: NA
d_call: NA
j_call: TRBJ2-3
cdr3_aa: CASSLAGGRGRTDTQYF
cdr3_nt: TGTGCCAGCAGTTTAGCGGGGGGCAGGGGGCGCACAGATACGCAGTATTTT

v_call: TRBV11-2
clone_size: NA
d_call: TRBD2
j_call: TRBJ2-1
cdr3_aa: CASSPWTSSYNEQFF
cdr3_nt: TGTGCCAGCAGCCCCTGGACTAGCTCCTACAATGAGCAGTTCTTC

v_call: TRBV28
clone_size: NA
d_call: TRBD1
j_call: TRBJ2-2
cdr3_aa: CASSSQTKGAAGELFF
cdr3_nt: TGTGCCAGCAGTTCCCAAACGAAGGGGGCGGCCGGGGAGCTGTTTTTT

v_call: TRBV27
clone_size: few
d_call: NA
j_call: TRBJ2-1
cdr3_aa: CASSHLSSYNEQFF
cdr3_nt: TGTGCCAGCAGCCACCTAAGCTCCTACAATGAGCAGTTCTTC

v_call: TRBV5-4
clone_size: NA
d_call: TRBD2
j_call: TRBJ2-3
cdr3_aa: CASSLLAGGPYNTDTQYF
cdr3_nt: TGTGCCAGCAGCCTGCTAGCGGGAGGGCCGTATAATACAGATACGCAGTATTTT

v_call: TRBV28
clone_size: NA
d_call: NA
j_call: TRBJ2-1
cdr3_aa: CASSFTPGYEQFF
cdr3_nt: TGTGCCAGCAGTTTCACCCCCGGGTATGAGCAGTTCTTC

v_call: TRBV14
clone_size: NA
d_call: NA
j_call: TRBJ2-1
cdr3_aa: CASSRVISYNEQFF
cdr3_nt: TGTGCCAGCAGCCGGGTCATATCCTACAATGAGCAGTTCTTC

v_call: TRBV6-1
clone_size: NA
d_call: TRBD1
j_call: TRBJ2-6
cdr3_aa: CASSERGLGANVLTF
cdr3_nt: TGTGCCAGCAGTGAGAGGGGGCTAGGGGCCAACGTCCTGACTTTC

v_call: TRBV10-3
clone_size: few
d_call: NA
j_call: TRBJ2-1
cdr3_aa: CAISGRDDEQFF
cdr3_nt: TGTGCCATCAGTGGGAGGGATGATGAGCAGTTCTTC

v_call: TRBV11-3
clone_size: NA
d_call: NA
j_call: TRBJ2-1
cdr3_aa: CASSLPYNEQFF
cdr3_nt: TGTGCCAGCAGCTTACCTTACAATGAGCAGTTCTTC

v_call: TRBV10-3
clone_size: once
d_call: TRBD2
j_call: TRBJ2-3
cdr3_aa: CAVSGSGTDTQYF
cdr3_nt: TGTGCCGTTAGCGGGAGTGGCACAGATACGCAGTATTTT

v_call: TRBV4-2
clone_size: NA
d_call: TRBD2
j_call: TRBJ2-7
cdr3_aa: CASSQDTRVAHEGAGATYEQYF
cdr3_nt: TGTGCCAGCAGCCAAGATACCCGGGTCGCACACGAGGGAGCGGGAGCAACCTACGAGCAGTACTTC

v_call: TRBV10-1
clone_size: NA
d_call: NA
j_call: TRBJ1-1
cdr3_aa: CASSAGQLGTEAFF
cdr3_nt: TGCGCCAGCAGTGCCGGACAGTTAGGAACTGAAGCTTTCTTT

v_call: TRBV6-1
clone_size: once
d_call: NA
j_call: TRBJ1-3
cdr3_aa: CASSDGLGAHSGNTIYF
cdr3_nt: TGTGCCAGCAGTGACGGTTTAGGGGCCCACTCTGGAAACACCATATATTTT

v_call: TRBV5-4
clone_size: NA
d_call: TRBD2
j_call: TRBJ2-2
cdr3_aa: CASSLGPGLNTGELFF
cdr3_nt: TGTGCCAGCAGCTTGGGTCCGGGACTAAACACCGGGGAGCTGTTTTTT

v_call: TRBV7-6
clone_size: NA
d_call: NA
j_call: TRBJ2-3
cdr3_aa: CASSLARTLGTDTQYF
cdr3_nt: TGTGCCAGCAGCTTAGCGCGGACTCTAGGCACAGATACGCAGTATTTT

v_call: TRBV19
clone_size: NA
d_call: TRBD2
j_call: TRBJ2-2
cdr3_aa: CASSIPTSGSVELFF
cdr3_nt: TGTGCCAGTAGTATCCCGACTAGCGGGAGTGTAGAGCTGTTTTTT

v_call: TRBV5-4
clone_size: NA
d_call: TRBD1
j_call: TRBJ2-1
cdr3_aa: CASSFSDRVTAEQFF
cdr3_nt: TGTGCCAGCAGCTTCTCGGACAGGGTAACGGCTGAGCAGTTCTTC

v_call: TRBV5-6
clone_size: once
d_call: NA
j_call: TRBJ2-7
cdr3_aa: CASSLEPSPLYEQYF
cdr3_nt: TGTGCCAGCAGCTTGGAGCCAAGCCCCCTCTACGAGCAGTACTTC

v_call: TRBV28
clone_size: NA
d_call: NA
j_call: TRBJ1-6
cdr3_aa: CASGDEGGGSPLHF
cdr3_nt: TGTGCCAGCGGAGATGAAGGGGGAGGGTCACCCCTCCACTTT

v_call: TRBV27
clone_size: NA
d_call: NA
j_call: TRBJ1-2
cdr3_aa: CASAPNGPLSYGYTF
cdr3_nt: TGTGCCAGCGCCCCGAACGGCCCGTTGAGCTATGGCTACACCTTC